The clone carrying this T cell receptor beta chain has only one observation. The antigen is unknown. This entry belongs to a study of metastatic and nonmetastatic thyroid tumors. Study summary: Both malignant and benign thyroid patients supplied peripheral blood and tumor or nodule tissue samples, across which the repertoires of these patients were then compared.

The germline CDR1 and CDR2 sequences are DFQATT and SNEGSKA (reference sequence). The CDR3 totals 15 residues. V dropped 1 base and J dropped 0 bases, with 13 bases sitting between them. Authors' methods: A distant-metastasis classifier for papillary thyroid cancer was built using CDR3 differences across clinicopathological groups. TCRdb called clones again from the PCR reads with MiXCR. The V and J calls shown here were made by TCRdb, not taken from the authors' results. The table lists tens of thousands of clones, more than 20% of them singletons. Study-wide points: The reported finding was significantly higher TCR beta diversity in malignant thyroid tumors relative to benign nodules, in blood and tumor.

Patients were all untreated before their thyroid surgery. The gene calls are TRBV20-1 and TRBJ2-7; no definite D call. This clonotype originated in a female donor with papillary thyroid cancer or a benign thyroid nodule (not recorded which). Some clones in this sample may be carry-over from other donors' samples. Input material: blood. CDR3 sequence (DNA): TGCAGTGCTAGAGTAGACGGTTCCAGCTCCTACGAGCAGTACTTC. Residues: CSARVDGSSSYEQYF.